This T cell receptor beta chain is drawn from a study of blood T cells in healthy people across ages. Primed by a sample-barcoded 5' primer and a J-beta primer mix, a second PCR proceeded for roughly 7 to 11 cycles. TCRdb re-called the 5' RACE reads through MiXCR, storing one row per CDR3 protein. This repertoire shows over 950,000 distinct CDR3 sequences, about 51% found once; its top ten account for about a fifth. Germline trimming cut 2 bases from V and 0 bases from J; bases unmatched to any gene: 18. This CDR3 region has 22 residues. CDR1 and CDR2 from the germline V gene are SGHRS and YFSETQ. This clonotype was counted a few times.

V usage is TRBV5-1 and J usage is TRBJ2-1, with TRBD2 matching 12 bases. Sequenced sample: blood. The sequence came from a woman aged 55 to 70 in good health. CDR3 amino acids: CASSFSSGRASTTRSSYNEQFF. CDR3 coding DNA: TGCGCCAGCAGCTTTTCTAGCGGGAGGGCATCCACCACGCGGAGCTCCTACAATGAGCAGTTCTTC.